This TCR beta chain was identified in a study of esophageal squamous cell carcinoma under preoperative chemotherapy. One entry per CDR3 protein, called by TCRdb with MiXCR from the PCR reads. The sample lists tens of thousands of distinct CDR3 sequences, 49% occurring once. Broader study findings: Clonal contraction, more than amplification, hit abundant clones after paclitaxel-nedaplatin.

The CDR3 has 15 residues. CDR1 SGHTA and CDR2 FQGTGA come from the germline V gene. Trimming at V came to 2 bases and at J to 13 bases, leaving 14 bases not matched to a gene. Time point given: before preoperative PTX-NDP chemotherapy. This clonotype was detected only a few times. Its antigen is currently unknown. The sample here was taken from a patient given preoperative chemotherapy. The chain couples TRBV7-3 to TRBJ2-1; 7 positions agree with TRBD2. The TCR originated in a human donor with esophageal squamous cell carcinoma. The donor label of this sample is uncertain. DNA for the CDR3: TGTGCCAGCAGCTTAGGACTAGGTGCAAAAAACATTCAGTTCTTC. It is translated as CASSLGLGAKNIQFF.